These 12 T cell receptor beta chains originate from one sample sequenced in a study. TCRdb reprocessed the RT-PCR reads via MiXCR and lists one record per CDR3 protein. The sample carries about 680,000 distinct CDR3 sequences, 13% to 15% recorded once. Input material: memory CD4+ T cells from blood. Receptors were obtained from a female donor in good health, serving as a healthy control.

This sequence joins TRBV20-1 and TRBJ1-5; 7 nucleotides match TRBD1. This CDR3 comprises 15 residues. The J segment lost 1 base and the V segment lost 6 bases, leaving 9 bases of the junction unmatched. Per germline, CDR1 DFQATT and CDR2 SNEGSKA (reference sequence). The CDR3 here is CSAGDSLTSNQPQHF. CDR3 coding DNA: TGCAGTGCGGGGGACAGTCTCACGAGCAATCAGCCCCAGCATTTT.

V and J are TRBV24-1 and TRBJ2-1, with 13 bases aligning to TRBD2. Germline V gene data show CDR1 as KGHDR and CDR2 as SFDVKD. After removal of 2 bases from V and 3 bases from J, the junction contained 9 bases not matched to a gene. This CDR3 region has 19 residues. This CDR3 reads CATSDYPGLAGNGYNEQFF. The DNA for the CDR3 is TGTGCCACCAGTGATTATCCGGGACTAGCGGGAAACGGCTACAATGAGCAGTTCTTC.

This clonotype was observed a few times. This sequence joins TRBV18 and TRBJ2-7; 9 bases are shared with TRBD1. This CDR3 region has 15 residues. The V and J ends lost 3 bases and 4 bases, in that order; junction bases with no gene match: 7. Germline V gene lookup returns CDR1 KGHSH and CDR2 LQKENI. The DNA of the CDR3 is TGTGCCAGCTCACCCGCCGGACAGGGGTCATACGAGCAGTACTTC. Translating it yields CASSPAGQGSYEQYF.

This clonotype was detected ten times or more. The chain recombines TRBV7-2 with TRBJ1-1; 9 bases line up with TRBD1. The germline CDR1 and CDR2 sequences are SGHTA and FQGNSA. The CDR3 is made up of 14 amino acids. V shed 5 bases, J shed 2 bases, and the junction held 3 bases outside the gene matches. The CDR3 region is CASSQGQGNTEAFF. CDR3 nucleotides: TGTGCCAGCAGCCAGGGACAGGGTAACACTGAAGCTTTCTTT.

This clonotype was detected only a few times. The chain is built from TRBV6-6 and TRBJ2-1, with D perhaps TRBD2 (6 bases). Germline lookup yields CDR1 MNHNY and CDR2 SVGAGI (reference sequence). V shed 7 bases and J shed 8 bases, with 15 bases lying between them. The CDR3 is 13 amino acids. CDR3 coding DNA: TGTGCCAGCACTCCGGCCGGGAGAGATGAGCAGTTCTTC. The encoded protein is CASTPAGRDEQFF.

CDR3 DNA sequence: TGTGCCATCAGTGAGTCGGTCAGGGACTATGGCTACACCTTC. This translates into CAISESVRDYGYTF. The chain joins TRBV10-3 to TRBJ1-2, with D perhaps matching TRBD1 (5 bases). Per germline, CDR1 ENHRY and CDR2 SYGVKD. The length of the CDR3 is 14 residues. The ends were cut back, 0 bases at V and 3 bases at J, with 8 bases in the middle.

V gene TRBV7-2 combines with J gene TRBJ2-1; 9 bases line up with TRBD1. Germline-derived CDR1 and CDR2 are SGHTA and FQGNSA. The CDR3 covers 15 residues. V gave up 8 bases and J gave up 5 bases; unmatched junction bases: 10. The CDR3 coding sequence is TGTGCCAGCCGGGCGGACAGGGGTTTTAACAATGAGCAGTTCTTC. Amino acid sequence: CASRADRGFNNEQFF.

This clonotype was counted between two and nine times. The CDR3 bases are TGTGCCAGCAGCCAAGGGCTAGCGGGAGTGAGCTACAATGAGCAGTTCTTC. Protein product: CASSQGLAGVSYNEQFF. V usage is TRBV4-2 and J usage is TRBJ2-1, with 10 bases fitting TRBD2. The CDR3 is 17 amino acids. Germline V gene data show CDR1 as LGHNA and CDR2 as YNFKEQ. Trimming removed 1 base from V and 3 bases from J; junction bases left unmatched: 6.

Only a few counts were recorded for this clonotype. The CDR3 coding sequence is TGCGCCAGCAGCTCGGGACAGTACCCATACGAGCAGTACTTC. The encoded protein is CASSSGQYPYEQYF. The chain links TRBV5-1 to TRBJ2-7, with 7 bases identical to TRBD1. CDR1 is SGHRS and CDR2 is YFSETQ in the germline V gene. This CDR3 spans 14 amino acids. With V trimmed by 3 bases and J by 4 bases, 7 bases remained unmatched.

This sequence joins TRBV5-1 and TRBJ1-1, with D unclear. Between the trimmed V and J ends, which lost 4 bases and 3 bases, there was a span of 13 bases. This CDR3 contains 14 residues. Germline V gives CDR1 SGHRS, CDR2 YFSETQ. The CDR3 DNA is TGCGCCAGCAGCGTCTTTGACGTCGACACTGAAGCTTTCTTT. It specifies CASSVFDVDTEAFF.

This clonotype was observed many times. The V gene is TRBV20-1, the J gene TRBJ2-5; the match to TRBD2 covers 14 bases. Losses at the gene ends were 6 bases for V and 5 bases for J; bases not matched to a gene: 2. CDR1 is DFQATT, CDR2 SNEGSKA, per germline (reference sequence). CDR3 length equals 13 residues. The DNA of the CDR3 is TGCAGTGCGACTAGCGGGGGGGGGGAGACCCAGTACTTC. As protein: CSATSGGGETQYF.

This clonotype was found a few times. The chain is built from TRBV5-1 and TRBJ2-7, with 9 positions matching TRBD2. The CDR3 length is 18 residues. The trim removed 1 base at V and 4 bases at J, leaving 15 bases unmatched. The V gene's germline CDR1 is SGHRS and CDR2 YFSETQ. CDR3 sequence: CASSLYTATGTSSYEQYF. CDR3 nucleotide sequence: TGCGCCAGCAGCTTGTATACAGCAACCGGGACTAGCAGTTACGAGCAGTACTTC.